This passage covers 14 T cell receptor beta chains from one sample sequenced in a study of shared clonotypes between healthy human individuals. The table came from immunoSEQ multiplex PCR; TCRdb's copy has only in-frame clones and leaves some out. The table lists 2,500,000 or so clones, about nine tenths of them singletons. Material for sequencing was naive CD4+ T cells from PBMCs. The sample's subset: CD45RA+ positively selected. Every receptor here comes from a man younger than 30 in good health. Some clones in this sample may be carry-over from other donors' samples.

This clone was seen only once. This chain links TRBV5-4 with TRBJ2-3, with 9 bases aligning to TRBD2. The CDR3 loop spans 16 amino acids. V dropped 0 bases and J dropped 1; count of bases not matched to a gene: 3. Germline V gene lookup returns CDR1 SGHNT and CDR2 YYREEE (reference sequence). The CDR3 coding sequence is TGTGCCAGCAGCTTGGCGTCTAGCGGGGGCACAGATACGCAGTATTTT. This codes for CASSLASSGGTDTQYF.

This chain joins TRBV29-1 and TRBJ2-3; 7 bases align to TRBD1. The CDR3 sequence is 15 residues long. Germline V CDR1 and CDR2: SQVTM, ANQGSEA. Losses at the gene ends were 5 bases for V and 0 bases for J; bases not matched to a gene: 8. The CDR3 DNA reads TGCAGCGTTTTACTACAGGGGTCTAGCACAGATACGCAGTATTTT. Amino acid sequence: CSVLLQGSSTDTQYF.

This sequence joins TRBV4-2 and TRBJ2-5, with D uncertain. V dropped 3 bases and J dropped 2 bases, with 10 bases sitting between them. CDR3 size: 14 residues. In germline, CDR1 is LGHNA, CDR2 YNFKEQ. The CDR3 region has the DNA TGTGCCAGCAGCCAGGCACTGGGGCAAGAGACCCAGTACTTC. Its protein is CASSQALGQETQYF.

The chain carries TRBV2 and TRBJ2-3, with D perhaps TRBD2 (5 bases). CDR1 and CDR2 (germline): SNHLY, FYNNEI. Deletions cut 7 bases from V and 3 bases from J, with 17 bases between. The CDR3 contains 15 residues. The CDR3 DNA is TGTGCCAGCATCATAGCGCAAACCTATACAGATACGCAGTATTTT. Translating it yields CASIIAQTYTDTQYF. Variable domain in full (rest from reference TRBV2 and TRBJ2-3): EPEVTQTPSHQVTQMGQEVILRCVPISNHLYFYWYRQILGQKVEFLVSFYNNEISEKSEIFDDQFSVERPDGSNFTLKIRSTKLEDSAMYFCASIIAQTYTDTQYFGPGTRLTVL.

This clone was detected once. V and J are TRBV6-4 and TRBJ2-1; 7 bases agree with TRBD1. CDR1 is MRHNA and CDR2 is SNTAGT in the germline V gene. Trimming cost V 3 bases and J 1 base; bases outside gene matches: 3. This CDR3 contains 15 residues. The CDR3 nucleotides are TGTGCCAGCAGTGATACAGGGGTTTCCTACAATGAGCAGTTCTTC. Amino acid sequence: CASSDTGVSYNEQFF.

V is TRBV4-2 and J is TRBJ2-2; possible D gene TRBD2, 6 bases. The CDR3 has 17 amino acids. V lost 1 base to trimming and J lost 1 base, with 13 bases between them. Germline-derived CDR1 and CDR2 are LGHNA and YNFKEQ. The CDR3 DNA sequence: TGTGCCAGCAGCCAAGGGGTGACTAGGCAGAACACCGGGGAGCTGTTTTTT. Protein sequence: CASSQGVTRQNTGELFF.

The rearrangement uses TRBV6-5 and TRBJ1-3; D is unclear. The CDR3 is made up of 16 amino acids. V dropped 0 bases and J dropped 2 bases, with 11 bases sitting between them. Germline V gene sequence: CDR1 MNHEY, CDR2 SVGAGI. This chain's CDR3 is CASSYSMTTTGNTIYF. The CDR3 DNA sequence: TGTGCCAGCAGTTACTCTATGACAACTACTGGAAACACCATATATTTT.

The chain employs TRBV15 and TRBJ2-2, with D perhaps matching TRBD1 (6 bases). This CDR3 has 13 residues. Germline V gives CDR1 LNHNV, CDR2 YYDKDF (reference sequence). The germline V and J ends were trimmed by 8 bases and 2 bases, with 9 bases remaining between them. DNA for the CDR3: TGTGCCACCCAGGGACATAACACCGGGGAGCTGTTTTTT. Translation gives CATQGHNTGELFF.

This clone was picked up a small number of times. The chain links TRBV30 to TRBJ1-5; maybe TRBD1 (5 bases). Germline CDR1 GTSNPN, CDR2 SVGIG (reference sequence). CDR3 length: 15 amino acids. The V end was cut by 3 bases, the J end by 2 bases, with 14 bases between. CDR3 amino acids: CAWSGQGWGNQPQHF. The CDR3, as DNA: TGTGCCTGGAGCGGTCAGGGTTGGGGCAATCAGCCCCAGCATTTT.

The chain combines TRBV19 with TRBJ1-1; D gene uncertain. This CDR3 has 12 amino acids. V lost 1 base, J lost 10 bases, and 10 bases lay in between. CDR1 LNHDA and CDR2 SQIVND come from the germline V gene (reference sequence). The CDR3 reads CASSIGFGRAFF. As DNA, the CDR3 is TGTGCCAGTAGTATAGGTTTTGGGCGAGCTTTCTTT.

This clone was seen just once. This chain uses TRBV28 with TRBJ1-2; 8 bases fit TRBD1. V was pared by 6 bases and J by 7 bases, with 10 bases of the junction left unmatched. Germline CDR1 is MDHEN and CDR2 is SYDVKM. There are 14 residues in the CDR3. Here the CDR3 reads CASRAGQGSAGYTF. The CDR3, as DNA: TGTGCCAGCAGAGCCGGACAGGGTTCGGCTGGCTACACCTTC.

The V gene is TRBV7-2, the J gene TRBJ2-7; TRBD1 is a possible D gene (6 bases). The CDR3 runs 15 residues. Per the germline V gene, CDR1 is SGHTA and CDR2 is FQGNSA. Trimming stripped 7 bases from V and 2 bases from J, with 18 bases between. CDR3 protein: CASTLSGTNPYEQYF. For the CDR3, the DNA is TGTGCCAGCACCCTCTCCGGGACAAACCCCTACGAGCAGTACTTC.

This chain links TRBV25-1 with TRBJ1-2; 7 bases are shared with TRBD1. V trimming: 3 bases; J trimming: 2 bases; junction bases outside the gene matches: 6. CDR1 MGHDK and CDR2 SYGVNS come from the germline V gene. This CDR3 contains 15 residues. DNA of the CDR3: TGTGCCAGCAGTGATCTCTGGACAGGCAACTATGGCTACACCTTC. Translating it yields CASSDLWTGNYGYTF.

The CDR3 coding sequence is TGTGCCAGCAGTTACCAGGACAGACCCACAGATACGCAGTATTTT. It yields the protein CASSYQDRPTDTQYF. The gene calls are TRBV6-6 and TRBJ2-3, with D possibly being TRBD1 (6 bases). The CDR3 spans 15 residues. Germline lookup yields CDR1 MNHNY and CDR2 SVGAGI (reference sequence). The V gene lost 2 bases and the J gene lost 2 bases, with 11 bases spanning the gap.